This entry lists 27 T cell receptor beta chains sequenced from one sample in a study of OX40 agonist ivuxolimab in advanced cancers. Clones were sequenced by immunoSEQ multiplex PCR, and TCRdb holds only the in-frame ones, with some missing. Of tens of thousands of clones in the sample, just over 90% were seen once. Sequenced material: CD4+ or CD8+ T cells sorted from blood, taken in a trial of the OX40 agonist ivuxolimab. The receptor set was obtained from an adult with an advanced solid tumor such as melanoma, head and neck, liver or kidney cancer.

In its sample, this clone was seen once. The chain links TRBV2 to TRBJ1-2; 9 positions match TRBD1. Per the germline V gene, CDR1 is SNHLY and CDR2 is FYNNEI. V gave up 6 bases and J gave up 4 bases; unmatched junction bases: 12. The CDR3 has 16 amino acids. The CDR3 bases are TGTGCCAGCAGGCAGGGGACAGGGAGTATCGGCTATGGCTACACCTTC. Protein: CASRQGTGSIGYGYTF.

The chain links TRBV18 to TRBJ2-1; D possibly corresponds to TRBD2 (5 bases). Germline V gene lookup returns CDR1 KGHSH and CDR2 LQKENI. CDR3 size: 12 residues. Trimming pared 1 base from V and 10 bases from J, leaving 8 bases between. The chain's CDR3 is CASSPHGEEQFF. CDR3 nucleotide sequence: TGTGCCAGCTCACCACACGGGGAGGAGCAGTTCTTC.

This chain uses TRBV5-5 with TRBJ2-3; a possible D gene is TRBD2 (6 bases). The CDR3 runs 16 residues. With 4 bases removed from V and 2 bases from J, the gap between germline ends came to 17 bases. Germline CDR1 SGHKS, CDR2 YYEKEE (reference sequence). In nucleotides, the CDR3 is TGTGCCAGCAGCCCGGGGTCGGGGGACTTCACAGATACGCAGTATTTT. Protein: CASSPGSGDFTDTQYF.

The chain couples TRBV2 to TRBJ1-2; perhaps TRBD1 as D (5 bases). Trimming cost V 4 bases and J 1 base, with 7 bases left between them. There are 13 residues in the CDR3. Germline V lookup: CDR1 SNHLY, CDR2 FYNNEI. CDR3 nucleotide sequence: TGTGCCAGCAGTGTAGACAGTAACTATGGCTACACCTTC. The encoded protein is CASSVDSNYGYTF. The variable domain in full, with the rest retrieved from reference TRBV2 and TRBJ1-2, is EPEVTQTPSHQVTQMGQEVILRCVPISNHLYFYWYRQILGQKVEFLVSFYNNEISEKSEIFDDQFSVERPDGSNFTLKIRSTKLEDSAMYFCASSVDSNYGYTFGSGTRLTVV.

The V call is TRBV27, the J call TRBJ2-6; D not certain. Per the germline V gene, CDR1 is MNHEY and CDR2 is SMNVEV (reference sequence). V was trimmed by 3 bases and J by 0 bases, leaving 12 bases between them. The CDR3 totals 17 residues. This CDR3 reads CASSFIGPSSGANVLTF. The DNA of the CDR3 is TGTGCCAGCAGTTTCATTGGGCCGTCCTCTGGGGCCAACGTCCTGACTTTC.

This chain uses TRBV25-1 with TRBJ2-7; a possible D gene is TRBD1 (6 bases). This CDR3 is built from 13 residues. Germline CDR1 MGHDK, CDR2 SYGVNS. V lost 4 bases to trimming and J lost 3 bases, with 10 bases between them. CDR3 nucleotide sequence: TGTGCCAGCAGTGGGACAGTCATCTACGAGCAGTACTTC. This gives the protein CASSGTVIYEQYF.

The chain carries TRBV6-5 and TRBJ2-1; maybe TRBD2 (6 bases). CDR1 and CDR2 from the germline V gene are MNHEY and SVGAGI. Trimming removed 10 bases at V and 1 base at J, with 17 bases between. CDR3 length: 15 residues. This CDR3 reads CATGDLTDSYNEQFF. The DNA for the CDR3 is TGTGCCACGGGGGACCTGACGGATTCCTACAATGAGCAGTTCTTC.

This clone was seen only a few times. Here the CDR3 DNA reads TGTGCCTGGTTGAAGGAGGGGTGGAGCTACACCTTC. Encoded protein: CAWLKEGWSYTF. J is TRBJ1-2 and V is TRBV30; tentative D call: TRBD1 (5 bases). This CDR3 contains 12 residues. V lost 5 bases and J lost 9, with 16 bases in between. Germline-derived CDR1 and CDR2 are GTSNPN and SVGIG (reference sequence).

This rearrangement joins TRBV9 to TRBJ2-1; D gene uncertain. This CDR3 comprises 13 residues. The V end was cut by 0 bases, the J end by 8 bases, with 9 bases between. Germline values: CDR1 SGDLS, CDR2 YYNGEE. The CDR3 loop reads CASSVVLADEQFF. The CDR3 DNA reads as TGTGCCAGCAGCGTAGTCTTAGCCGATGAGCAGTTCTTC.

V gene TRBV19 combines with J gene TRBJ2-5; 9 nucleotides match TRBD1. CDR3 length equals 13 residues. Germline V gene data show CDR1 as LNHDA and CDR2 as SQIVND (reference sequence). Trimming removed 7 bases from V and 4 bases from J; junction bases left unmatched: 4. The CDR3 spells CASNRGLGETQYF. In DNA form, the CDR3 reads TGTGCCAGTAACAGGGGGCTGGGAGAGACCCAGTACTTC.

The rearrangement joins TRBV5-5 to TRBJ2-7, with D perhaps TRBD2 (6 bases). The germline V gene encodes CDR1 SGHKS and CDR2 YYEKEE (reference sequence). Trimming stripped 3 bases from V and 3 bases from J, with 10 bases between. The CDR3 extends over 13 amino acids. The CDR3 DNA sequence: TGTGCCAGCAGCTGGGGGGACGACTACGAGCAGTACTTC. As protein: CASSWGDDYEQYF.

A few counts support this clone. The J gene is TRBJ1-1, the V gene TRBV30; D gene unclear. CDR1 GTSNPN and CDR2 SVGIG come from the germline V gene (reference sequence). The CDR3 length is 13 residues. Trimming stripped 4 bases from V and 3 bases from J, with 12 bases between. CDR3 DNA sequence: TGTGCCTGGAACGATGGACGCCACACTGAAGCTTTCTTT. Encoded protein: CAWNDGRHTEAFF.

V gene TRBV10-2 combines with J gene TRBJ1-1; unclear D gene. Trimming left V 4 bases short and J 7 bases short, with 10 bases between. The CDR3 is 12 residues long. CDR1 is WSHSY and CDR2 is SAAADI in the germline V gene. CDR3 nucleotide sequence: TGCGCCAGCAGTGCATCGAACCTTGAAGCTTTCTTT. Protein product: CASSASNLEAFF.

The chain has TRBV5-1 and TRBJ2-7; TRBD2 matches 12 bases. V lost 4 bases and J lost 0; bases outside the gene matches: 5. This CDR3 comprises 16 residues. The germline CDR1 and CDR2 sequences are SGHRS and YFSETQ. The CDR3 nucleotides read TGCGCCAGCAGCCCCGGACTAGCGGGGACCTCCTACGAGCAGTACTTC. Protein product: CASSPGLAGTSYEQYF.

This chain joins TRBV7-3 and TRBJ2-5; tentatively, D is TRBD2 (6 bases). The CDR3 runs to 15 residues. Trimming took 4 bases from V and 4 from J, leaving 16 bases between them. Germline CDR1 reads SGHTA; CDR2 reads FQGTGA. CDR3 sequence reads: CASSYTGGVGETQYF. The CDR3 DNA sequence: TGTGCCAGCAGCTACACCGGCGGGGTAGGAGAGACCCAGTACTTC.

In nucleotides, the CDR3 is TGTGCCAGCAGTTTAATGGCTAGCGGGGTAACCAACTCCTACAATGAGCAGTTCTTC. Translating gives CASSLMASGVTNSYNEQFF. The rearrangement links TRBV28 to TRBJ2-1; TRBD2 aligns across 9 bases. Germline V gene sequence: CDR1 MDHEN, CDR2 SYDVKM. Trimming cost V 2 bases and J 0 bases; bases outside gene matches: 11. The length of the CDR3 is 19 residues.

The chain links TRBV6-1 to TRBJ1-5, with TRBD1 matching 9 bases. From germline, CDR1 is MNHNS and CDR2 SASEGT. V lost 4 bases, J lost 5 bases, and 3 bases stayed unmatched. CDR3 size: 14 residues. The CDR3 loop is CASSVNRGHQPQHF. CDR3 nucleotide sequence: TGTGCCAGCAGTGTGAACAGGGGGCATCAGCCCCAGCATTTT.

The chain links TRBV27 to TRBJ1-2, with D unclear. Germline CDR1 MNHEY, CDR2 SMNVEV (reference sequence). Between the trimmed V and J ends, which lost 5 bases and 8 bases, there was a span of 18 bases. The CDR3 sequence is 14 residues long. The CDR3: CASSDLVGRGGYTF. The CDR3 region has the DNA TGTGCCAGCAGTGACCTCGTTGGACGCGGGGGCTACACCTTC.

The chain carries TRBV4-1 and TRBJ1-5; 10 nucleotides align to TRBD1. Germline assignment: CDR1 MGHRA and CDR2 YSYEKL. The CDR3 is 16 amino acids. V lost 0 bases, J lost 7 bases, and 6 bases stayed unmatched. The CDR3, as DNA: TGCGCCAGCAGCCAAGAGGGACAGGGGATCGGGCAGCCCCAGCATTTT. Translated: CASSQEGQGIGQPQHF.

J is TRBJ1-5 and V is TRBV6-5; D might be TRBD1 (6 bases). Germline CDR1 reads MNHEY; CDR2 reads SVGAGI. Deletions cut 7 bases from V and 5 bases from J, with 15 bases between. The CDR3 contains 14 residues. The CDR3 DNA reads TGTGCCAGCAAACTACAGGGACCCCATCAGCCCCAGCATTTT. Its translation is CASKLQGPHQPQHF.

The V gene is TRBV5-5, the J gene TRBJ2-7; D ambiguous. The CDR3 extends over 13 amino acids. V dropped 0 bases and J dropped 3 bases, with 7 bases sitting between them. CDR1 and CDR2 from the germline V gene are SGHKS and YYEKEE (reference sequence). For the CDR3, the DNA is TGTGCCAGCAGCTTGGACCCCGACTACGAGCAGTACTTC. Translating it yields CASSLDPDYEQYF. The whole variable domain, remainder taken from reference TRBV5-5 and TRBJ2-7, is DAGVTQSPTHLIKTRGQQVTLRCSPISGHKSVSWYQQVLGQGPQFIFQYYEKEERGRGNFPDRFSARQFPNYSSELNVNALLLGDSALYLCASSLDPDYEQYFGPGTRLTVT.

V and J are TRBV5-8 and TRBJ1-2, with D tentatively TRBD1 (6 bases). V was trimmed by 2 bases and J by 3 bases, leaving 8 bases between them. The CDR3 spans 13 residues. The germline gives CDR1 SGHTS, CDR2 YDEGEE. The CDR3 sequence: CASSLEGDYGYTF. The CDR3 DNA is TGTGCCAGCAGCTTAGAGGGGGACTATGGCTACACCTTC.

This chain connects TRBV5-6 to TRBJ2-3; 8 bases match TRBD1. CDR3 length: 18 residues. Per the germline V gene, CDR1 is SGHDT and CDR2 is YYEEEE. The J segment lost 0 bases and the V segment lost 0 bases, leaving 9 bases of the junction unmatched. Here the CDR3 DNA reads TGTGCCAGCAGCTTGGGGGTCCAGGGGGCCGTTAGCACAGATACGCAGTATTTT. Encoded protein: CASSLGVQGAVSTDTQYF.

This sequence joins TRBV11-3 and TRBJ2-7; 7 nucleotides agree with TRBD1. The ends lost 3 bases at V and 2 bases at J; junction bases unmatched: 7. The CDR3 length is 15 residues. Germline V gene lookup returns CDR1 SGHNT and CDR2 YENEEA. The CDR3: CASSLLQGVTYEQYF. In DNA form, the CDR3 reads TGTGCCAGCAGCTTGCTCCAGGGGGTAACCTACGAGCAGTACTTC.

In nucleotides, the CDR3 is TGTGCCAGCAGCCCAAGTTTCTCCCTGAGCTCCTACGAGCAGTACTTC. Its protein product is CASSPSFSLSSYEQYF. The V and J genes are TRBV4-2 and TRBJ2-7, with D hard to call. V lost 4 bases and J lost 0, with 16 bases in between. This CDR3 contains 16 residues. CDR1 is LGHNA, CDR2 YNFKEQ, per germline.

This clone appeared once. This sample includes further DNA sequences coding for the same CDR3. The gene calls are TRBV5-6 and TRBJ2-7; D uncertain. The length of the CDR3 is 11 residues. The V gene's germline CDR1 is SGHDT and CDR2 YYEEEE. Trimming removed 1 base from V and 3 bases from J, with 2 bases in between. The CDR3, as DNA: TGTGCCAGCAGCTTGTTCTACGAGCAGTACTTC. It is translated as CASSLFYEQYF.

The J gene is TRBJ1-3, the V gene TRBV6-1, with D perhaps TRBD1 (6 bases). The CDR3 contains 13 residues. The germline V gene has CDR1 MNHNS and CDR2 SASEGT. Trimming pared 8 bases from V and 4 bases from J, leaving 12 bases between. The CDR3 loop reads CASGGALGNTIYF. CDR3 DNA sequence: TGTGCCAGCGGGGGGGCTTTGGGAAACACCATATATTTT.